The 8 T cell receptor beta chains in this list originate from one sample, sequenced in a study of cytomegalovirus exposure and HLA in healthy donors. It was with 60 Vbeta and 13 Jbeta primers that the PCR ran. The table came from immunoSEQ multiplex PCR; TCRdb's copy has only in-frame clones and leaves some out. The table includes about 200,000 clones, over 75% detected once. The sample comprised PBMCs. The source of these receptors is a young man in good health and CMV-seronegative.

The chain joins TRBV19 to TRBJ2-1; 7 bases match TRBD1. Germline CDR1 LNHDA, CDR2 SQIVND (reference sequence). This CDR3 contains 14 residues. V trimming: 7 bases; J trimming: 2 bases; junction bases outside the gene matches: 5. The CDR3 spells CASTRDSAYNEQFF. CDR3 bases: TGTGCCAGTACAAGGGACAGCGCCTACAATGAGCAGTTCTTC.

J is TRBJ2-7 and V is TRBV5-6; weak D call: TRBD2 (5 bases). Trimming cost V 4 bases and J 4 bases, with 12 bases left between them. This CDR3 has 13 residues. Looked up from germline, CDR1 is SGHDT and CDR2 is YYEEEE. The CDR3 region is CASSVHGLYEQYF. For the CDR3, the DNA is TGTGCCAGCAGCGTCCACGGACTTTACGAGCAGTACTTC. Full variable domain (outside the CDR3, taken from reference TRBV5-6 and TRBJ2-7): DAGVTQSPTHLIKTRGQQVTLRCSPKSGHDTVSWYQQALGQGPQFIFQYYEEEERQRGNFPDRFSGHQFPNYSSELNVNALLLGDSALYLCASSVHGLYEQYFGPGTRLTVT.

This clone has just a few counts. The genes are TRBV5-8 and TRBJ2-3; 8 bases align to TRBD1. In germline, CDR1 is SGHTS, CDR2 YDEGEE. Trimming at V came to 0 bases and at J to 8 bases, leaving 5 bases not matched to a gene. CDR3 length: 14 amino acids. CDR3 sequence reads: CASSLADRGGTQYF. Written as DNA, the CDR3 is TGTGCCAGCAGCTTGGCCGACAGGGGAGGTACGCAGTATTTT.

This chain uses TRBV4-3 with TRBJ2-7, with TRBD2 matching 7 bases. The ends lost 1 base at V and 4 bases at J; junction bases unmatched: 7. Germline CDR1 is LGHNA and CDR2 is YSLEER. CDR3 length equals 15 residues. The CDR3 DNA reads as TGCGCCAGCAGCCAAGTTTTGGGGACTATTTACGAGCAGTACTTC. Protein: CASSQVLGTIYEQYF.

In this sample, this clone turned up a few times. The genes are TRBV9 and TRBJ2-6, with unresolved D. CDR3 size: 14 residues. Per the germline V gene, CDR1 is SGDLS and CDR2 is YYNGEE. With 3 bases removed from V and 1 base from J, the gap between germline ends came to 5 bases. CDR3 amino acids: CASSANSGANVLTF. The CDR3 nucleotides read TGTGCCAGCAGCGCCAATTCTGGGGCCAACGTCCTGACTTTC.

The J gene is TRBJ1-5, the V gene TRBV18; D ambiguous. Between the trimmed V and J ends, which lost 5 bases and 4 bases, there was a span of 6 bases. CDR3 length equals 12 residues. Germline V gene sequence: CDR1 KGHSH, CDR2 LQKENI. CDR3 coding DNA: TGTGCCAGCTCAGCTACTAATCAGCCCCAGCATTTT. This codes for CASSATNQPQHF.

The chain joins TRBV28 to TRBJ1-2; weak D call: TRBD1 (6 bases). Germline-derived CDR1 and CDR2 are MDHEN and SYDVKM. The CDR3 runs to 14 residues. V was pared by 7 bases and J by 4 bases, with 16 bases between. The CDR3 DNA reads TGTGCCAGCACGGGGGGCGGCCTCGGCTATGGCTACACCTTC. This codes for CASTGGGLGYGYTF.

The chain uses TRBV15 and TRBJ2-2, with TRBD1 matching 8 bases. The J segment lost 3 bases and the V segment lost 8 bases, leaving 8 bases of the junction unmatched. In germline, CDR1 is LNHNV, CDR2 YYDKDF (reference sequence). CDR3 length: 15 amino acids. The DNA for the CDR3 is TGTGCCACCCAGAAGGACAGGGTGTACACCGGGGAGCTGTTTTTT. Its translation: CATQKDRVYTGELFF.